Presented here are 10 T cell receptor beta chains from one specimen sequenced in a study of blood T cell repertoires in COVID-19. The data were produced by immunoSEQ multiplex PCR, yet TCRdb's version contains in-frame clones alone and is incomplete. Of about 220,000 clones listed, around 83% were seen once; the top ten hold 4.5% to 5.5%. The sample taken for sequencing was peripheral blood. The receptor set was obtained from a woman between 65 and 79 years old with COVID-19, enrolled during active disease.

This clone is a singleton in its sample. The DNA of the CDR3 is TGCGCCAGCAGCTCCCGAGGCTTCCCAGATACGCAGTATTTT. This sequence encodes CASSSRGFPDTQYF. V usage is TRBV4-3 and J usage is TRBJ2-3; D is ambiguous. The germline CDR1 and CDR2 sequences are LGHNA and YSLEER. With 5 bases removed from V and 4 bases from J, the gap between germline ends came to 13 bases. CDR3 length: 14 amino acids.

The chain uses TRBV28 and TRBJ1-6; 9 nucleotides match TRBD1. Germline values: CDR1 MDHEN, CDR2 SYDVKM. V dropped 5 bases and J dropped 7; count of bases not matched to a gene: 0. This CDR3 is built from 13 residues. CDR3 sequence: CASSGQGNSPLHF. CDR3 DNA sequence: TGTGCCAGCAGTGGACAGGGGAATTCACCCCTCCACTTT.

This clone has a handful of counts. The rearrangement uses TRBV6-4 and TRBJ2-7; 12 bases match TRBD2. The germline gives CDR1 MRHNA, CDR2 SNTAGT. Trimming cost V 5 bases and J 4 bases; bases outside gene matches: 3. This CDR3 is built from 14 residues. In nucleotides, the CDR3 is TGTGCCAGCAGTTTGACTAGCGGGAGTTACGAGCAGTACTTC. Translating gives CASSLTSGSYEQYF.

This chain uses TRBV25-1 with TRBJ1-2; D is possibly TRBD1 (5 bases). Between the trimmed V and J ends, which lost 4 bases and 2 bases, there was a span of 5 bases. The CDR3 sequence is 12 residues long. Germline V gene lookup returns CDR1 MGHDK and CDR2 SYGVNS. CDR3 protein: CASSGQNYGYTF. The CDR3 region has the DNA TGTGCCAGCAGTGGACAGAACTATGGCTACACCTTC.

The chain has TRBV9 and TRBJ2-5; TRBD2 matches 10 bases. V lost 0 bases, J lost 5 bases, and 4 bases stayed unmatched. The CDR3 has 15 amino acids. Germline CDR1 and CDR2: SGDLS and YYNGEE. The chain's CDR3 is CASSVAAGGGETQYF. The CDR3 DNA is TGTGCCAGCAGCGTAGCAGCGGGAGGGGGGGAGACCCAGTACTTC. Drawing the rest from reference TRBV9 and TRBJ2-5, the complete variable domain is DSGVTQTPKHLITATGQRVTLRCSPRSGDLSVYWYQQSLDQGLQFLIQYYNGEERAKGNILERFSAQQFPDLHSELNLSSLELGDSALYFCASSVAAGGGETQYFGPGTRLLVL.

V and J are TRBV28 and TRBJ2-5, with D uncertain. This CDR3 comprises 12 residues. The V end was cut by 4 bases, the J end by 5 bases, with 8 bases between. Germline values: CDR1 MDHEN, CDR2 SYDVKM. CDR3 nucleotide sequence: TGTGCCAGCAGTTCGGCCAGGGAGACCCAGTACTTC. Encoded protein: CASSSARETQYF.

The chain recombines TRBV5-4 with TRBJ1-3; maybe TRBD1 (5 bases). Trimming pared 0 bases from V and 3 bases from J, leaving 10 bases between. Germline CDR1 is SGHNT and CDR2 is YYREEE (reference sequence). CDR3 length equals 15 residues. CDR3 loop: CASSLAGQGGNTIYF. The CDR3 nucleotides are TGTGCCAGCAGCTTGGCGGGCCAGGGTGGAAACACCATATATTTT.

The rearrangement uses TRBV5-4 and TRBJ2-5; the D gene is possibly TRBD1 (5 bases). Between the trimmed V and J ends, which lost 0 bases and 5 bases, there was a span of 17 bases. The CDR3 consists of 16 residues. Germline CDR1 and CDR2: SGHNT and YYREEE (reference sequence). The CDR3 nucleotides read TGTGCCAGCAGCTTGGGTAGTGGGGCTTCGAGGGAGACCCAGTACTTC. Its translation is CASSLGSGASRETQYF.

V and J are TRBV6-5 and TRBJ2-7; D unresolved. The CDR3 has 12 residues. With 6 bases removed from V and 6 bases from J, the gap between germline ends came to 12 bases. The germline gives CDR1 MNHEY, CDR2 SVGAGI. The CDR3 DNA reads TGTGCCAGCAGGCACAGTAAAAGCGAGCAGTACTTC. It encodes CASRHSKSEQYF.

This clone has only a few counts. The chain has TRBV6-6 and TRBJ1-5; no clear D gene. V dropped 0 bases and J dropped 0 bases, with 9 bases sitting between them. Germline V gene data show CDR1 as MNHNY and CDR2 as SVGAGI (reference sequence). This CDR3 has 16 residues. The CDR3 region is CASSYSSGNSNQPQHF. CDR3 coding DNA: TGTGCCAGCAGTTACTCGAGCGGGAATAGCAATCAGCCCCAGCATTTT.